The present T cell receptor (beta chain) was sequenced within a study of sequential checkpoint blockade in melanoma. This clone came up once. Germline V lookup: CDR1 LGHNA, CDR2 YNFKEQ. Trimming took 0 bases from V and 3 from J; bases not matched to a gene: 2. There are 15 residues in the CDR3. As for treatment: randomized to nivolumab then ipilimumab (arm A) or the reverse (arm B). Data came from immunoSEQ multiplex PCR; TCRdb stores just in-frame clones and leaves some out. The sample records roughly 20,000 clones, about 80% being singletons. V usage is TRBV4-2 and J usage is TRBJ1-1, with 9 bases matching TRBD1. The material sequenced was CD8+ T cells sorted from blood (inferred from file names), taken from a patient given nivolumab and ipilimumab in sequence. The source is a human donor with melanoma. CDR3 DNA sequence: TGTGCCAGCAGCCAAGAATGGACAGGGGACACTGAAGCTTTCTTT. This sequence encodes CASSQEWTGDTEAFF.